This TCR beta chain was found in a study of response to subunit inactivated influenza vaccine. Study observations and caveats: The authors suggested that few new T cells are recruited per seasonal influenza vaccination.

Trimming took 6 bases from V and 7 from J, leaving 7 bases between them. The CDR3 is made up of 11 amino acids. This clonotype was seen more than once but under ten times. The antigen is undetermined. TCRdb redid the calling of the RT-PCR reads with MiXCR, one entry per CDR3 protein. The sample has a few hundred thousand distinct CDR3 sequences; 14% are singletons. The receptor comes from a man aged 50-59 years who received an inactivated influenza vaccine. The chain uses TRBV12-3 or TRBV12-4 and TRBJ2-1, with D possibly TRBD1 on 5 matching bases. Sequencing was performed on PBMCs from blood, taken 12 days after vaccination. The chain's CDR3 is CASRDINEQFF. In nucleotides, the CDR3 is TGTGCCAGCAGGGACATTAATGAGCAGTTCTTC.